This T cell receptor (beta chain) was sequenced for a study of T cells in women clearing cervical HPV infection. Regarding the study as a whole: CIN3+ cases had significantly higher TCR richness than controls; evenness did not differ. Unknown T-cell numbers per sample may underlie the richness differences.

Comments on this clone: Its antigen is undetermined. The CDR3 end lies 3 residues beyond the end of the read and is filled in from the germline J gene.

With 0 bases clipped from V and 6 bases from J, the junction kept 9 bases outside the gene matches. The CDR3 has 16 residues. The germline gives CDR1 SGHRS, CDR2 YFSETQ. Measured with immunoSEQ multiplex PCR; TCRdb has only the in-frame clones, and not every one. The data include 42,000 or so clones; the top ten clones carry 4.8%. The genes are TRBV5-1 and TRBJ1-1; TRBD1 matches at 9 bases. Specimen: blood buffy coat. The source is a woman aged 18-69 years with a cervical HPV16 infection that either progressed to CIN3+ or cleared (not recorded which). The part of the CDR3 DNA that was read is TGCGCCAGCAGCTTGGAGGGGACAGGGCCTTATTCTGAA. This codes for CASSLEGTGPYSE. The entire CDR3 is CASSLEGTGPYSEAFF.